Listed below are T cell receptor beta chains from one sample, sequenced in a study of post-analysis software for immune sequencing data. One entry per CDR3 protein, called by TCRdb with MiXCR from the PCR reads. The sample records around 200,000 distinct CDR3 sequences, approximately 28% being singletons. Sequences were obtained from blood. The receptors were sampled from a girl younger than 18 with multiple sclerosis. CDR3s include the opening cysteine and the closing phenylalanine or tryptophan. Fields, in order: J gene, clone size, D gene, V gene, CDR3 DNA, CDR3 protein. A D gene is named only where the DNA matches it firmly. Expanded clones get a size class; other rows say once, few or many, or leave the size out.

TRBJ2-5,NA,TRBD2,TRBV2,TGTGCCAGCAGTGACCGGGGACTAGCGGCAGAGACCCAGTACTTC,CASSDRGLAAETQYF
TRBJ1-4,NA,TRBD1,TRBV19,TGTGCCAGCAACCAGGGGGCGTTTGGTGATGAAAAACTGTTTTTT,CASNQGAFGDEKLFF
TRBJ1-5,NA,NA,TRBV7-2,TGTGCCAGCAGCCCCTCCCCCCACTCCAATCAGCCCCAGCATTTT,CASSPSPHSNQPQHF
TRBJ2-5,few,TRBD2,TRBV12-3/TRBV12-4,TGTGCCAGCAGTACCCGGGACTATATGTACTTC,CASSTRDYMYF
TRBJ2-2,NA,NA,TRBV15,TGTGCCACCAGCAGAGCTACCGGGGGCACCGGGGAGCTGTTTTTT,CATSRATGGTGELFF
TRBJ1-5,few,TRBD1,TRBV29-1,TGCAGCGTCGGACAGGGTCCGGATCAGCCCCAGCATTTT,CSVGQGPDQPQHF
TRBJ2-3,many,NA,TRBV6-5,TGTGCCAGCCGCGCCACCACAGATACGCAGTATTTT,CASRATTDTQYF
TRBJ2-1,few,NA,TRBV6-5,TGTGCCAGCAGTTATAACCGGGGGGAGCAGTTCTTC,CASSYNRGEQFF
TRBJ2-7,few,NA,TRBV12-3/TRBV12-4,TGTGCCAGCAGTTTAGCTCCGGTCTACGAGCAGTACTTC,CASSLAPVYEQYF
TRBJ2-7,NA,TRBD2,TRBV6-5,TGTGCCAGCACCAAGTGGGGCGGGGGATCCTACGAGCAGTACTTC,CASTKWGGGSYEQYF
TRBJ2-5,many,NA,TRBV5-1,TGCGCCAGCAGCCAGGCAGGGGAAGAGACCCAGTACTTC,CASSQAGEETQYF
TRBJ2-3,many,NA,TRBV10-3,TGTGCCATCAGTGAAGCCGCAAATACGCAGTATTTT,CAISEAANTQYF
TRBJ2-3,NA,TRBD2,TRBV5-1,TGCGCCAGCAGCTCAACGGGACTAGCGACAACCGATACGCAGTATTTT,CASSSTGLATTDTQYF
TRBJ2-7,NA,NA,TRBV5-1,TGCGCCAGCAGCTTTGGGTGGGGGGCCTACGAGCAGTACTTC,CASSFGWGAYEQYF
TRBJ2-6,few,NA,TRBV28,TGTGCCAGCAGTACAGGGTCTGGGGCCAACGTCCTGACTTTC,CASSTGSGANVLTF
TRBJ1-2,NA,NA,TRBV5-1,TGCGCCAGCAGCTTGGGTCAGGGGACTAACTATGGCTACACCTTC,CASSLGQGTNYGYTF
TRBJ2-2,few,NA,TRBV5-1,TGCGCCAGCACCCGGTACCCCGGGGAGCTGTTTTTT,CASTRYPGELFF
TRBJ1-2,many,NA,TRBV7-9,TGTGCCAGCAGCCTATCTTACAGGGCTAACTATGGCTACACCTTC,CASSLSYRANYGYTF
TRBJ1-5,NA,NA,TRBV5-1,TGCGCCAGCAGCTTGGAGTGGGGGAATCAGCCCCGGCATTTT,CASSLEWGNQPRHF
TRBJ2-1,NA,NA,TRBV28,TGTGCCAGCAGTTTAGGTTTAGGACAGAACCGCAATGGGCAGTTCTTC,CASSLGLGQNRNGQFF
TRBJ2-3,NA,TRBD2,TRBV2,TGTGCCAGCAGTGAAGGGACTAGACGGGGAGATACGCAGTATTTT,CASSEGTRRGDTQYF
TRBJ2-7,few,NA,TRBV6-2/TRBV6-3,TGTGCCAGCAGGTACCCGGACAGTACCGACGAGCAGTACTTC,CASRYPDSTDEQYF
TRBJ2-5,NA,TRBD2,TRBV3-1,TGTGCCAGCAGCCCCAGCGGGGGTCAAGAGACCCAGTACTTC,CASSPSGGQETQYF